The present TCR beta chain was sequenced within a study of PD-1 blockade in classical Hodgkin lymphoma. V lost 6 bases and J 2 bases, leaving 8 bases between the germline ends. The CDR3 covers 12 residues. Looked up from germline, CDR1 is MNHNY and CDR2 is SVGAGI (reference sequence). The repertoire was sequenced with immunoSEQ multiplex PCR; TCRdb's copy has only in-frame clones and lacks some. The sample has some 96,000 clones; 80% to 95% are singletons. The patients all showed relapse after autologous stem cell transplantation, while their brentuximab vedotin exposure varied. Note on this clone: Its antigen is as yet unknown.

Overall study results and limits: Exclusion covered patients beginning nivolumab under 1 year post-ASCT. Newly diagnosed patients reportedly had lower baseline TCR diversity than healthy donors. Researchers reported that CD4+ TCR diversity, though not CD8+, rose significantly by C4D1. Similar baseline diversity was found in complete responders and newly diagnosed patients.

This sample comprised peripheral blood mononuclear cells (PBMCs), obtained at baseline. This sequence originates from a human donor with classical Hodgkin lymphoma. The gene calls are TRBV6-6 and TRBJ2-7, with D unresolved. The CDR3 DNA sequence: TGTGCCAGCAGCACGACAACCTACGAGCAGTACTTC. Its translation: CASSTTTYEQYF.